The 27 T cell receptor beta chains listed next were all sequenced from one sample in a study of PD-1 blockade in classical Hodgkin lymphoma. Exposure to brentuximab vedotin varied, and each patient had relapsed following autologous stem cell transplantation. Researchers pulled CD8+ T cells out of thawed PBMCs using magnetic negative selection. The method was immunoSEQ multiplex PCR; TCRdb's version includes in-frame clones alone and lacks a portion of them. The sample records over 25,000 clones, around 90% being singletons. The sequences come from CD8+ T cells from blood, collected at baseline. The receptors here all came from a human donor with classical Hodgkin lymphoma.

The chain uses TRBV25-1 and TRBJ2-5, with a weak D call TRBD1 (6 bases). The CDR3 runs 13 residues. The V and J ends lost 2 bases and 3 bases respectively, with 7 bases between them. Germline CDR1 reads MGHDK; CDR2 reads SYGVNS. The CDR3 nucleotides are TGTGCCAGCAGTGAAAGGGGGAAAGAGACCCAGTACTTC. It encodes CASSERGKETQYF.

The genes are TRBV5-1 and TRBJ1-5; TRBD1 agrees at 9 bases. The CDR3 spans 15 residues. Unmatched junction bases numbered 9, after V lost 4 bases and J lost 7 bases. Germline assignment: CDR1 SGHRS and CDR2 YFSETQ. CDR3 loop: CASSVGDRVDQPQHF. CDR3 nucleotides: TGCGCCAGCAGCGTCGGGGACAGGGTCGACCAGCCCCAGCATTTT.

The rearrangement joins TRBV13 to TRBJ2-4; D is perhaps TRBD2 (6 bases). This CDR3 is 16 amino acids long. Germline CDR1 PRHDT, CDR2 FYEKMQ (reference sequence). V lost 5 bases and J lost 1, with 15 bases in between. The CDR3 nucleotides are TGTGCCAGCAGCCCAAATAGACGGGAGGCCAAAAACATTCAGTACTTC. It encodes CASSPNRREAKNIQYF.

The gene calls are TRBV11-3 and TRBJ2-1; 9 bases fit TRBD2. Germline values: CDR1 SGHNT, CDR2 YENEEA. The CDR3 sequence is 14 residues long. V was pared by 3 bases and J by 10 bases, with 7 bases of the junction left unmatched. CDR3 DNA sequence: TGTGCCAGCAGCTTTAGCGGGGGCGGCGGCGAGCAGTTCTTC. Translation gives CASSFSGGGGEQFF.

This clone occurred once. V usage is TRBV27 and J usage is TRBJ2-7; 9 bases are shared with TRBD1. J was trimmed by 1 base and V by 2 bases; bases with no gene match: 3. Germline V gene data show CDR1 as MNHEY and CDR2 as SMNVEV (reference sequence). The CDR3 runs 15 residues. Written as DNA, the CDR3 is TGTGCCAGCAGTTTAGGGACAGGGTATTCCTACGAGCAGTACTTC. As protein: CASSLGTGYSYEQYF.

The genes are TRBV9 and TRBJ2-7; 12 nucleotides agree with TRBD1. There are 16 residues in the CDR3. V gave up 1 base and J gave up 6 bases; unmatched junction bases: 8. Germline CDR1 SGDLS, CDR2 YYNGEE. The CDR3 DNA reads as TGTGCCAGCAGCGTAAACCGGGACAGGGGGCTCTCCGAGCAGTACTTC. This codes for CASSVNRDRGLSEQYF.

J is TRBJ2-1 and V is TRBV5-6; tentatively, D is TRBD2 (5 bases). Germline loops: CDR1 SGHDT, CDR2 YYEEEE. Trimming took off 0 bases at V and 9 bases at J, with 13 bases between the two ends. CDR3 length: 14 residues. CDR3 DNA sequence: TGTGCCAGCAGCTTGGATGCCAACGAGGGTGAGCAGTTCTTC. Amino acids: CASSLDANEGEQFF.

The V call is TRBV27, the J call TRBJ1-2; D call uncertain. The CDR3 has 16 residues. The germline V and J ends were trimmed by 0 bases and 2 bases, with 13 bases remaining between them. CDR1 is MNHEY and CDR2 is SMNVEV in the germline V gene (reference sequence). This chain's CDR3 is CASSLSIRQMNYGYTF. The CDR3, as DNA: TGTGCCAGCAGTTTATCGATTCGACAAATGAACTATGGCTACACCTTC.

This sequence joins TRBV9 and TRBJ1-2; D gene unclear. Germline V gene data show CDR1 as SGDLS and CDR2 as YYNGEE. The ends were cut back, 4 bases at V and 5 bases at J, with 18 bases in the middle. The CDR3 spans 15 residues. The CDR3 region has the DNA TGTGCCAGCAGCAATAACGATGTTCGAAAATATGGCTACACCTTC. Its translation: CASSNNDVRKYGYTF. Using reference TRBV9 and TRBJ1-2 for the parts outside the CDR3, the full variable domain is DSGVTQTPKHLITATGQRVTLRCSPRSGDLSVYWYQQSLDQGLQFLIQYYNGEERAKGNILERFSAQQFPDLHSELNLSSLELGDSALYFCASSNNDVRKYGYTFGSGTRLTVV.

This clone was picked up a small number of times. The chain joins TRBV6-1 to TRBJ1-1, with D uncertain. Looked up from germline, CDR1 is MNHNS and CDR2 is SASEGT. This CDR3 has 13 amino acids. Trimming took 5 bases from V and 5 from J, leaving 12 bases between them. The CDR3 loop reads CASSTSVVTEAFF. The CDR3 DNA reads TGTGCCAGCAGTACCTCGGTGGTAACTGAAGCTTTCTTT.

The rearrangement uses TRBV29-1 and TRBJ2-7, with a possible D match to TRBD1 (5 bases). Germline loops: CDR1 SQVTM, CDR2 ANQGSEA. The CDR3 is made up of 14 amino acids. V was cut by 2 bases and J by 1 base, with 12 bases left in between. CDR3 loop: CSVEKPGSSYEQYF. Here the CDR3 DNA reads TGCAGCGTTGAAAAGCCAGGGTCATCCTACGAGCAGTACTTC.

The chain employs TRBV5-4 and TRBJ1-2; D is possibly TRBD1 (6 bases). V was shortened by 4 bases and J by 0 bases, with 13 bases between the two germline ends. The CDR3 runs 15 residues. Germline CDR1 reads SGHNT; CDR2 reads YYREEE (reference sequence). The CDR3 coding sequence is TGTGCCAGCAGCCGTTACAGGGCTGCTAACTATGGCTACACCTTC. This gives the protein CASSRYRAANYGYTF.

The V and J genes are TRBV13 and TRBJ2-3, with TRBD2 matching over 7 bases. Germline loops: CDR1 PRHDT, CDR2 FYEKMQ (reference sequence). The V gene end was trimmed by 3 bases and the J gene end by 5 bases; junction bases not matched to a gene: 11. CDR3 length: 16 amino acids. This chain's CDR3 is CASSFRGSYSEDTQYF. The CDR3 DNA reads as TGTGCCAGCAGCTTCCGCGGGAGCTATAGTGAAGATACGCAGTATTTT. The variable domain in full, with the rest retrieved from reference TRBV13 and TRBJ2-3, is AAGVIQSPRHLIKEKRETATLKCYPIPRHDTVYWYQQGPGQDPQFLISFYEKMQSDKGSIPDRFSAQQFSDYHSELNMSSLELGDSALYFCASSFRGSYSEDTQYFGPGTRLTVL.

The chain links TRBV5-6 to TRBJ1-1; TRBD1 agrees at 8 bases. This CDR3 has 14 residues. Unmatched junction bases numbered 13, after V lost 4 bases and J lost 11 bases. Germline-derived CDR1 and CDR2 are SGHDT and YYEEEE. CDR3 in DNA: TGTGCCAGCAGCCTAGGACAGGGCGCCTCGGGGGCTTTCTTT. It codes for CASSLGQGASGAFF.

The chain links TRBV6-5 to TRBJ2-7; 11 nucleotides line up with TRBD2. The J segment lost 5 bases and the V segment lost 6 bases, leaving 9 bases of the junction unmatched. The germline gives CDR1 MNHEY, CDR2 SVGAGI. The CDR3 spans 15 residues. CDR3 sequence: CASRPIAGGFHEQYF. For the CDR3, the DNA is TGTGCCAGCAGACCAATAGCGGGAGGGTTCCACGAGCAGTACTTC.

This clone showed up just a few times. The chain is built from TRBV7-9 and TRBJ1-5; no firm D call. The CDR3 covers 14 residues. V lost 3 bases and J lost 7, with 13 bases in between. Germline V gene data show CDR1 as SEHNR and CDR2 as FQNEAQ (reference sequence). The CDR3 DNA reads as TGTGCCAGCAGCTTTTCTACAGATCCGCAGCCCCAGCATTTT. It is translated as CASSFSTDPQPQHF.

The chain employs TRBV11-2 and TRBJ2-5, with D unresolved. Germline-derived CDR1 and CDR2 are SGHAT and FQNNGV. The V end lost 6 bases, the J end lost 1 base, and 12 bases lay between the germline ends. This CDR3 is built from 14 residues. The CDR3 protein is CASSVRAVQETQYF. The CDR3 coding sequence is TGTGCCAGCAGTGTCCGGGCAGTCCAAGAGACCCAGTACTTC.

The genes are TRBV28 and TRBJ1-5, with D maybe TRBD1 (6 bases). V was clipped by 4 bases and J by 6 bases, with 13 bases between them. This CDR3 is 14 amino acids long. In germline, CDR1 is MDHEN, CDR2 SYDVKM. The CDR3 region has the DNA TGTGCCAGCAGTTGGGACACTTTTACTCAGCCCCAGCATTTT. Amino acid sequence: CASSWDTFTQPQHF.

This chain links TRBV6-5 with TRBJ2-7; 9 positions agree with TRBD1. This CDR3 has 13 residues. Germline CDR1 reads MNHEY; CDR2 reads SVGAGI. J gave up 3 bases and V 5 bases, and 2 bases lay outside the gene matches. CDR3 DNA: TGTGCCAGCAGTCCGACAGGGGGCTACGAGCAGTACTTC. This encodes CASSPTGGYEQYF.

The chain combines TRBV18 with TRBJ1-4, with a tentative D call TRBD1 (5 bases). Trimming shortened V by 5 bases and J by 6 bases, and 13 bases separated the two germline ends. Germline V gene lookup returns CDR1 KGHSH and CDR2 LQKENI. This CDR3 region has 14 residues. CDR3 sequence (DNA): TGTGCCAGCTCAATTCAAGGGACGGATGAAAAACTGTTTTTT. Its translation: CASSIQGTDEKLFF.

The J gene is TRBJ2-1, the V gene TRBV6-5; TRBD1 matches at 8 bases. CDR1 MNHEY and CDR2 SVGAGI come from the germline V gene. This CDR3 is 14 amino acids long. Trimming cost V 7 bases and J 8 bases; bases outside gene matches: 10. The CDR3 bases are TGTGCCAGCACCCCACTGACAGGGGAGCATGAGCAGTTCTTC. Amino acids: CASTPLTGEHEQFF.

This chain joins TRBV7-6 and TRBJ2-1, with a weak D call TRBD2 (5 bases). CDR1 is SGHVS and CDR2 is FNYEAQ in the germline V gene. The CDR3 length is 15 residues. V was pared by 8 bases and J by 3 bases, with 17 bases between. CDR3 protein: CASARGPSSYNEQFF. CDR3 nucleotide sequence: TGTGCCAGCGCTAGAGGTCCTAGCAGCTACAATGAGCAGTTCTTC.

This clone was observed a single time. The chain is built from TRBV7-6 and TRBJ2-2; TRBD1 matches 9 bases. V lost 2 bases to trimming and J lost 3 bases; unmatched junction nucleotides: 7. The CDR3 covers 17 residues. Germline values: CDR1 SGHVS, CDR2 FNYEAQ. CDR3 bases: TGTGCCAGCAGCTTATCGGGACAGGGCGGGGACACCGGGGAGCTGTTTTTT. Translation: CASSLSGQGGDTGELFF.

The chain recombines TRBV4-1 with TRBJ2-5; D is tentatively TRBD1 or TRBD2 (5 bases each). This CDR3 is built from 12 residues. Deletions cut 1 base from V and 11 bases from J, with 11 bases between. The germline gives CDR1 MGHRA, CDR2 YSYEKL. The CDR3 region is CASSQAGWEQYF. The CDR3 DNA sequence: TGCGCCAGCAGCCAAGCAGGGTGGGAGCAGTACTTC.

V and J are TRBV5-6 and TRBJ2-2; TRBD1 aligns across 7 bases. The CDR3 runs 15 residues. Losses at the gene ends were 4 bases for V and 6 bases for J; bases not matched to a gene: 9. The germline CDR1 and CDR2 sequences are SGHDT and YYEEEE. CDR3 nucleotides: TGTGCCAGCAGCGTCCGGGACAGACCTTCCGGGGAGCTGTTTTTT. Translated: CASSVRDRPSGELFF.

The rearrangement uses TRBV7-9 and TRBJ1-2; D not resolved. Germline CDR1 reads SEHNR; CDR2 reads FQNEAQ (reference sequence). Trimming took 1 base from V and 5 from J, leaving 5 bases between them. The CDR3 totals 12 residues. CDR3 in amino acids: CASSLEAYGYTF. The CDR3 region has the DNA TGTGCCAGCAGCTTAGAAGCGTATGGCTACACCTTC.

V gene TRBV9 combines with J gene TRBJ2-1; D gene ambiguous. The CDR3 covers 11 residues. The germline V gene encodes CDR1 SGDLS and CDR2 YYNGEE. Trimming cost V 3 bases and J 10 bases, with 8 bases left between them. CDR3 sequence (DNA): TGTGCCAGCAGCGGAACTCGGGAGCAGTTCTTC. Its protein is CASSGTREQFF.